This is a list of T cell receptor beta chains from one sample in a study of cytomegalovirus exposure and HLA in healthy donors. Sequencing was performed with immunoSEQ multiplex PCR; in TCRdb, only in-frame clones are kept and a portion is missing. The table lists 70,000 to 95,000 clones, 65% to 85% of them singletons, with around 2% in the top ten. The sample comprised PBMCs. Receptor source: a young man in good health and CMV-seronegative. CDR3s include the opening cysteine and the closing phenylalanine or tryptophan. The D gene is left open where the match is weak. Clone size appears in some rows only: once, few, many, or a class for an expanded clone.

v_gene: TRBV5-1; abundance: .; d_gene: .; j_gene: TRBJ2-3; len: 16; CDR3nt: TGCGCCAGCAGCCCAGACAGTTCCCTTGACACAGATACGCAGTATTTT; CDR3aa: CASSPDSSLDTDTQYF
v_gene: TRBV14; abundance: .; d_gene: TRBD2; j_gene: TRBJ2-3; len: 15; CDR3nt: TGTGCCAGCAGGGGACCGGGGGGGGCAGGAGATACGCAGTATTTT; CDR3aa: CASRGPGGAGDTQYF
v_gene: TRBV9; abundance: .; d_gene: TRBD1; j_gene: TRBJ2-7; len: 14; CDR3nt: TGTGCCAGCAGCCCCGGGACAGCTGCCTACGAGCAGTACTTC; CDR3aa: CASSPGTAAYEQYF
v_gene: TRBV6-5; abundance: .; d_gene: TRBD1; j_gene: TRBJ2-7; len: 16; CDR3nt: TGTGCCAGCAGTTACTCCTCCGGGACAGATACACACGAGCAGTACTTC; CDR3aa: CASSYSSGTDTHEQYF
v_gene: TRBV19; abundance: .; d_gene: .; j_gene: TRBJ2-3; len: 14; CDR3nt: TGTGCCAGCCGACCAACGACAAACCGGGATACGCAGTATTTT; CDR3aa: CASRPTTNRDTQYF
v_gene: TRBV19; abundance: once; d_gene: .; j_gene: TRBJ2-1; len: 18; CDR3nt: TGTGCCAGTAGTATAGGCAGACACAGGGGGGGATCCTACAATGAGCAGTTCTTC; CDR3aa: CASSIGRHRGGSYNEQFF
v_gene: TRBV6-5; abundance: few; d_gene: TRBD1; j_gene: TRBJ1-2; len: 15; CDR3nt: TGTGCCAGCAGTTCAAACAGGGGGAAGTACTATGGCTACACCTTC; CDR3aa: CASSSNRGKYYGYTF
v_gene: TRBV19; abundance: .; d_gene: .; j_gene: TRBJ2-7; len: 13; CDR3nt: TGTGCCAGTAGACCGGGGACACTGGGGGAGCAGTACTTC; CDR3aa: CASRPGTLGEQYF
v_gene: TRBV27; abundance: .; d_gene: .; j_gene: TRBJ2-2; len: 14; CDR3nt: TGTGCCAGCAGTTTAAACGGACAAGGACGAGGGCTGTTTTTT; CDR3aa: CASSLNGQGRGLFF
v_gene: TRBV14; abundance: .; d_gene: TRBD1; j_gene: TRBJ1-1; len: 13; CDR3nt: TGTGCCAGCAGCCAAACGGGACAGGGGAAAGCTTTCTTT; CDR3aa: CASSQTGQGKAFF
v_gene: TRBV7-2; abundance: few; d_gene: .; j_gene: TRBJ2-4; len: 17; CDR3nt: TGTGCCAGCAGCTTAATTATCCGAGGACTAGCCAAAAACATTCAGTACTTC; CDR3aa: CASSLIIRGLAKNIQYF
v_gene: TRBV29-1; abundance: .; d_gene: .; j_gene: TRBJ2-7; len: 13; CDR3nt: TGCAGCGTAGAGGGGACTGAGGCATACGAGCAGTACTTC; CDR3aa: CSVEGTEAYEQYF
v_gene: TRBV18; abundance: .; d_gene: .; j_gene: TRBJ1-6; len: 15; CDR3nt: TGTGCCAGCTCACCACCGGGTCGAGGGGGTTCACCCCTCCACTTT; CDR3aa: CASSPPGRGGSPLHF
v_gene: TRBV4-2; abundance: .; d_gene: TRBD2; j_gene: TRBJ2-4; len: 17; CDR3nt: TGTGCCAGCAGCCAAGAAACTAGCGGGGGGGCCTGGAACATTCAGTACTTC; CDR3aa: CASSQETSGGAWNIQYF
v_gene: TRBV5-1; abundance: .; d_gene: TRBD1; j_gene: TRBJ1-1; len: 14; CDR3nt: TGCGCCAGCAGCCCGACGACAGGGGTAACTGAAGCTTTCTTT; CDR3aa: CASSPTTGVTEAFF
v_gene: TRBV5-1; abundance: .; d_gene: .; j_gene: TRBJ2-2; len: 15; CDR3nt: TGCGCCAGCAGCTTCAGGTCCGGGGACACCGGGGAGCTGTTTTTT; CDR3aa: CASSFRSGDTGELFF
v_gene: TRBV1; abundance: .; d_gene: .; j_gene: TRBJ2-7; len: 15; CDR3nt: TGCACCAGCAGCCAGCCTGTCGGCAGGGGGTACGAGCAGTACTTC; CDR3aa: CTSSQPVGRGYEQYF
v_gene: TRBV6-5; abundance: .; d_gene: .; j_gene: TRBJ2-3; len: 14; CDR3nt: TGTGCCAGCAGTTACAGGGACAAAACAGATACGCAGTATTTT; CDR3aa: CASSYRDKTDTQYF
v_gene: TRBV25-1; abundance: once; d_gene: TRBD1; j_gene: TRBJ1-1; len: 14; CDR3nt: TGTGCCAGCAGGGAACAGGGGTTGGACACTGAAGCTTTCTTT; CDR3aa: CASREQGLDTEAFF
v_gene: TRBV5-6; abundance: once; d_gene: TRBD1; j_gene: TRBJ1-2; len: 15; CDR3nt: TGTGCCAGCAGCTTACAGGACAGGGATCACTATGGCTACACCTTC; CDR3aa: CASSLQDRDHYGYTF
v_gene: TRBV23-1; abundance: .; d_gene: TRBD1; j_gene: TRBJ2-5; len: 15; CDR3nt: TGCGCCAGCAGTCAATTGGGACAGGGCGCAGAGACCCAGTACTTC; CDR3aa: CASSQLGQGAETQYF
v_gene: TRBV18; abundance: .; d_gene: .; j_gene: TRBJ2-2; len: 15; CDR3nt: TGTGCCAGCTCACCAAATACAGCTTCTACCGGGGAGCTGTTTTTT; CDR3aa: CASSPNTASTGELFF
v_gene: TRBV20-1; abundance: .; d_gene: .; j_gene: TRBJ2-1; len: 11; CDR3nt: TGCAGTGCTAGGCTAGGGGGTGAGCAGTTCTTC; CDR3aa: CSARLGGEQFF
v_gene: TRBV5-6; abundance: .; d_gene: TRBD1; j_gene: TRBJ2-3; len: 15; CDR3nt: TGTGCCAGCAGCTTAACAGGGGCCAGCACAGATACGCAGTATTTT; CDR3aa: CASSLTGASTDTQYF
v_gene: TRBV7-9; abundance: .; d_gene: .; j_gene: TRBJ1-1; len: 14; CDR3nt: TGTGCCAGCAGTGCCCTGATACAGAACACTGAAGCTTTCTTT; CDR3aa: CASSALIQNTEAFF
v_gene: TRBV13; abundance: .; d_gene: .; j_gene: TRBJ2-7; len: 13; CDR3nt: TGTGCCAGCAGCTTACAGTCCCCCTACGAGCAGTACTTC; CDR3aa: CASSLQSPYEQYF
v_gene: TRBV23-1; abundance: .; d_gene: TRBD2; j_gene: TRBJ2-7; len: 16; CDR3nt: TGCGCCAGCAGTCCCTTCACTAGCGGGGGAACCTACGAGCAGTACTTC; CDR3aa: CASSPFTSGGTYEQYF
v_gene: TRBV11-2; abundance: .; d_gene: TRBD1; j_gene: TRBJ1-4; len: 14; CDR3nt: TGTGCCAGCAGTCAGGGGACAGGCGGGGAAAAACTGTTTTTT; CDR3aa: CASSQGTGGEKLFF
v_gene: TRBV18; abundance: .; d_gene: .; j_gene: TRBJ2-2; len: 15; CDR3nt: TGTGCCAGCTCACCCTCAGGGCCCTCGACCGGGGAGCTGTTTTTT; CDR3aa: CASSPSGPSTGELFF
v_gene: TRBV19; abundance: once; d_gene: .; j_gene: TRBJ1-2; len: 15; CDR3nt: TGTGCCAGTAGTATAGACCCGACAGGTCACTATGGCTACACCTTC; CDR3aa: CASSIDPTGHYGYTF
v_gene: TRBV5-6; abundance: .; d_gene: .; j_gene: TRBJ1-1; len: 14; CDR3nt: TGTGCCAGCAGAACGGCGGGGGGGGACACTGAAGCTTTCTTT; CDR3aa: CASRTAGGDTEAFF
v_gene: TRBV5-6; abundance: few; d_gene: TRBD2; j_gene: TRBJ2-1; len: 17; CDR3nt: TGTGCCAGCAGCTTGGCCAGAGCGGGGGGCGCCTACAATGAGCAGTTCTTC; CDR3aa: CASSLARAGGAYNEQFF
v_gene: TRBV10-2; abundance: .; d_gene: TRBD1; j_gene: TRBJ2-3; len: 16; CDR3nt: TGCGCCAGCAGTGGTGAGCGACAGGGCATTATAGATACGCAGTATTTT; CDR3aa: CASSGERQGIIDTQYF